This TCR beta chain came from a study of cytomegalovirus exposure and HLA in healthy donors. About the study: Among about 179 million T cells, an earlier analysis found 117 million unique TCR beta sequences.

Worth noting for this clone: What it recognizes is unknown.

The study ran its PCR with 60 Vbeta and 13 Jbeta primers. Profiling relied on immunoSEQ multiplex PCR, and the TCRdb table lists in-frame clones only, not all of them. The data hold approximately 80,000 clones, with 70% to 75% observed a single time. CDR1 and CDR2 (germline): SGHRS, YFSETQ. The CDR3 has 16 amino acids. V was trimmed by 6 bases and J by 2 bases, leaving 17 bases between them. Study-wide results and caveats: A later analysis linked a missense DCLRE1C variant to TCR beta V- and J-gene trimming. HLA alleles showed associations with 15,000 to 20,000 TCR beta sequences in a later analysis, at a 0.05 false discovery rate.

Sequenced sample: PBMCs. This chain links TRBV5-1 with TRBJ2-2; tentatively, D is TRBD1 (5 bases). The receptor was isolated from a man in his sixties in good health and CMV-seronegative. CDR3 residues: CASTPTSTANTGELFF. CDR3 in DNA: TGCGCCAGCACCCCAACTTCGACAGCTAACACCGGGGAGCTGTTTTTT.